This TCR beta chain was recovered during a study of human T cells and chemical hapten exposure (dated by TCRdb to the early 2020s). Context from the whole study: For sensitization, 2% DPC in acetone was applied to a 2 cm by 2 cm area of upper inner arm skin. Alopecia areata with under or over 50% scalp involvement, alopecia totalis and alopecia universalis were represented in the patient cohort, which was mostly female. Patch testing on the upper back used Finn chambers containing 0.01% DPC, with scoring done after 6 days according to International Contact Dermatitis Research Group standards. Blood samples were taken from patients before sensitization (week 0) and then at 2, 6 and about 24 weeks after DPC sensitization. The study tracked peripheral blood TCR repertoire changes in vivo during primary and secondary sensitization to the hapten diphenylcyclopropenone (DPC) in alopecia patients. Around 30 alopecia patients provided blood for TCR sequencing at one to four time points (pre-sensitization, 2, 6 and 24 weeks). Weekly therapeutic DPC doses were additionally applied to the scalp of patients throughout the approximately 23-week study period. The libraries were sequenced as a pool, and the TCR yield per sample differed mostly because of small variations in library volumes within the pool.

The library was built by means of RACE. Instrument used: NextSeq 500. During library preparation, unique molecular identifiers were attached to individual cDNA molecules so that TCRs could be counted in a quantitative, reproducible way. Both TCR alpha and TCR beta chains were sequenced from each blood RNA sample. In the paper's pipeline: A median of roughly 100,000 TCRs per sample was observed, with a range of about 20,000 to 700,000. V, J and CDR3 annotation of the TCR reads was performed with the Decombinator software suite. For the PS versus PT1 abundance plots, all samples were subsampled to the same number of TCRs (28,000). TCRs were defined as expanded if absent before sensitization and observed at least eight times at the 2-week time point. TCRdb applied fastp at Q25 and MiXCR to the public reads, then kept only in-frame beta chains. Identical CDR3 proteins give one entry, which carries the most common genes and DNA. TCRdb, rather than the study authors, made the V and J calls. The sample records about 57,000 distinct CDR3 sequences, about 9.3% of which are singletons. Jointly, the top ten make up 10% to 15% of the sample.

Study-wide findings and limitations: The number of TCRs above 1 in 1000 frequency did not change with DPC sensitization; there was no evidence of global repertoire structure alterations. Repeated subsampling changed both the strength of the expansion versus patch-test correlation and the threshold at which that correlation became significant. Alopecia, a presumed autoimmune disease, was present in all patients, so the immune response of the patients might differ from that of healthy individuals. The number of PT1 expanded TCRs positively correlated with patch test score, significant at thresholds 8, 16 and 32 but not 4. Compared with pre-sensitization or healthy control sets, expanded TCRs formed significantly more large CDR3 similarity clusters, which is consistent with antigen-driven responses.

The CDR3 sequence holds 15 residues, the cysteine and phenylalanine included. Left in the record is the CDR3 DNA by itself, 45 bases read in frame from the first base. Germline trimming: 7 bases from V, 2 bases from J; junction bases outside gene matches: 7. Note on this clonotype: The antigen it binds to is not known. Base qualities were left out, and no much larger clone turns up one base away.

The meaning of the sample's time point label: patch test 1, 2 weeks after DPC sensitization. The treatment or condition label, read with the paper, signifies: therapeutic diphenylcyclopropenone sensitization with weekly scalp DPC. At every patch-test visit, the blood draw took place before the patch test was put on. To be eligible, patients had to be aged 18 to 70, diagnosed with alopecia and judged suitable for DPC therapy, while pregnant patients were excluded. Unfractionated whole blood was collected in Tempus Blood RNA tubes, and total RNA was extracted from that blood. The sequencing used whole blood, collected in connection with sensitization to the hapten diphenylcyclopropenone (DPC). The sequence was collected from a woman aged 40-49 years with alopecia areata. Some clones in this sample may be carry-over from other donors' samples. Rearrangement joined TRBV12-3 or TRBV12-4 to TRBJ2-3, and 9 junction bases match TRBD2. The base sequence is TGTGCCAGCATCGCGGGGGGGCCTTCCACAGATACGCAGTATTTT. This encodes CASIAGGPSTDTQYF.